This entry lists 30 T cell receptor beta chains sequenced from one sample in a study of T cells in Graves' hyperthyroidism and ophthalmopathy. Amplification yielded TCR beta CDR3 regions, with RNA transcripts as the source. First-round RT-PCR targeting the TCR CDR3 was performed with the HTBI primer set. TCRdb analysed the multiplex PCR reads with MiXCR anew, one entry per CDR3 protein. Of roughly 380,000 distinct CDR3 sequences in the sample, 12% to 15% were seen once. Sample: blood. The receptors stem from a woman aged 18-29 years with Graves' hyperthyroidism.

The chain carries TRBV3-1 and TRBJ1-1, with a tentative D call TRBD1 (5 bases). Germline values: CDR1 LGHDT, CDR2 YNNKEL (reference sequence). Trimming removed 3 bases at V and 8 bases at J, with 10 bases between. The length of the CDR3 is 12 residues. The CDR3 loop reads CASSHQGTEAFF. In nucleotides, the CDR3 is TGTGCCAGCAGCCACCAGGGTACCGAAGCTTTCTTT.

This clonotype was detected many times. V and J are TRBV18 and TRBJ2-3; 7 bases match TRBD2. V lost 3 bases to trimming and J lost 3 bases; unmatched junction nucleotides: 6. The CDR3 is 15 residues long. Germline loops: CDR1 KGHSH, CDR2 LQKENI. The CDR3 spells CASSPPGGGTDTQYF. In DNA form, the CDR3 reads TGTGCCAGCTCACCCCCCGGCGGGGGAACAGATACGCAGTATTTT.

This clonotype has just a few counts. The CDR3 coding sequence is TGTGCCTGGAGTCAAATGGGGGGGTTGGTTAGCGGGACGGTTCCAACCTACGAGCAGTACTTC. The encoded protein is CAWSQMGGLVSGTVPTYEQYF. The rearrangement joins TRBV30 to TRBJ2-7, with 8 bases lining up with TRBD2. Trimming at V came to 2 bases and at J to 2 bases, leaving 26 bases not matched to a gene. Looked up from germline, CDR1 is GTSNPN and CDR2 is SVGIG (reference sequence). The CDR3 has 21 residues.

This clonotype was counted many times. The chain recombines TRBV30 with TRBJ1-2; 8 bases are shared with TRBD1. The germline V gene has CDR1 GTSNPN and CDR2 SVGIG (reference sequence). This CDR3 comprises 13 residues. With V trimmed by 3 bases and J by 2 bases, 2 bases remained unmatched. The CDR3: CAWSRQGNYGYTF. The CDR3 nucleotides are TGTGCCTGGAGCCGACAGGGGAACTATGGCTACACCTTC.

This clonotype has at least ten counts. V gene TRBV27 combines with J gene TRBJ2-7; the D gene could be TRBD1 or TRBD2 (6 bases each). The CDR3 is 17 residues long. V lost 8 bases and J lost 3, with 26 bases in between. Germline V gives CDR1 MNHEY, CDR2 SMNVEV (reference sequence). CDR3 nucleotide sequence: TGTGCCAGCGCATTTGTGGAGCCCAGGGGAGCGGGCTACGAGCAGTACTTC. Amino acids: CASAFVEPRGAGYEQYF.

This clonotype has ten or more counts. The chain links TRBV30 to TRBJ1-6; possible D gene TRBD1, 5 bases. This CDR3 region has 13 residues. Trimming stripped 3 bases from V and 10 bases from J, with 13 bases between. Germline values: CDR1 GTSNPN, CDR2 SVGIG (reference sequence). This CDR3 reads CAWRAGVGSPLHF. The CDR3 coding sequence is TGTGCCTGGAGGGCGGGGGTGGGATCACCCCTCCACTTT.

The chain links TRBV6-2 or TRBV6-3 to TRBJ1-2; D is unresolved. The V gene lost 0 bases and the J gene lost 9 bases, with 14 bases spanning the gap. CDR3 length: 14 amino acids. The germline V gene has CDR1 MNHEY and CDR2 SVGEGT. In DNA form, the CDR3 reads TGTGCCAGCAGTTACTCGCCCGCTGGGGATAGCTACACCTTC. This encodes CASSYSPAGDSYTF.

This clonotype has at least ten counts. The V call is TRBV28, the J call TRBJ2-1; 9 bases agree with TRBD2. The trim removed 7 bases at V and 2 bases at J, leaving 12 bases unmatched. CDR1 is MDHEN, CDR2 SYDVKM, per germline. This CDR3 region has 17 residues. CDR3 in DNA: TGTGCCAGCATCCCTCTAGGGACTAGCCGTACCTACAATGAGCAGTTCTTC. Residues: CASIPLGTSRTYNEQFF.

This clonotype was seen at least ten times. The chain joins TRBV10-3 to TRBJ2-2; tentative D call: TRBD2 (5 bases). This CDR3 comprises 17 residues. Trimming cost V 3 bases and J 0 bases, with 14 bases left between them. The germline gives CDR1 ENHRY, CDR2 SYGVKD. CDR3 coding DNA: TGTGCCATCAGTGACACTAGAGCGGACGCGAACACCGGGGAGCTGTTTTTT. Translation: CAISDTRADANTGELFF.

In this sample, this clonotype turned up a few times. The chain couples TRBV4-3 to TRBJ2-3; 8 bases fit TRBD2. Germline V gene data show CDR1 as LGHNA and CDR2 as YSLEER. CDR3 length: 16 amino acids. Unmatched junction bases numbered 5, after V lost 0 bases and J lost 3 bases. The CDR3: CASSQDIAGLTDTQYF. In DNA, the CDR3 is TGCGCCAGCAGCCAAGACATAGCGGGGCTGACAGATACGCAGTATTTT.

The chain couples TRBV11-2 to TRBJ2-2; D is unresolved. The CDR3 runs to 13 residues. V gave up 6 bases and J gave up 1 base, with 6 bases separating them. Germline V lookup: CDR1 SGHAT, CDR2 FQNNGV. CDR3 residues: CASSKENTGELFF. The CDR3 nucleotides are TGTGCCAGCAGTAAGGAGAACACCGGGGAGCTGTTTTTT.

This clonotype occurred many times. The V gene is TRBV28, the J gene TRBJ2-7; D remains ambiguous. This CDR3 is built from 15 residues. Germline values: CDR1 MDHEN, CDR2 SYDVKM. V was cut by 6 bases and J by 1 base, with 16 bases left in between. The CDR3 sequence: CASSRAWARSYEQYF. CDR3 bases: TGTGCCAGCAGCCGTGCCTGGGCCCGATCCTACGAGCAGTACTTC.

This clonotype was recorded many times. The chain couples TRBV20-1 to TRBJ1-1, with D possibly TRBD1 on 5 matching bases. Per germline, CDR1 DFQATT and CDR2 SNEGSKA (reference sequence). V gave up 4 bases and J gave up 4 bases, with 16 bases separating them. The CDR3 extends over 14 amino acids. As DNA, the CDR3 is TGCAGTGCTAAGTTCGGGGGAGGTGGCACTGAAGCTTTCTTT. Amino acid sequence: CSAKFGGGGTEAFF.

This clonotype was observed at least ten times. The CDR3 DNA reads TGTGCCAGCAGCCAAGGGGGACTAGCGGGGGGCCAAGAGACCCAGTACTTC. It encodes CASSQGGLAGGQETQYF. The rearrangement joins TRBV7-9 to TRBJ2-5; 15 nucleotides align to TRBD2. The CDR3 is 17 amino acids. Unmatched junction bases numbered 5, after V lost 5 bases and J lost 1 base. Germline assignment: CDR1 SEHNR and CDR2 FQNEAQ (reference sequence).

This chain joins TRBV27 and TRBJ1-5; D not resolved. Germline values: CDR1 MNHEY, CDR2 SMNVEV (reference sequence). This CDR3 has 14 amino acids. V was pared by 0 bases and J by 7 bases, with 10 bases between. The chain's CDR3 is CASSLSGVGQPQHF. CDR3 nucleotide sequence: TGTGCCAGCAGTTTATCGGGTGTGGGCCAGCCCCAGCATTTT.

This clonotype was found many times. The chain carries TRBV20-1 and TRBJ2-1; TRBD1 matches at 7 bases. The junction had 12 bases not matched to a gene; V was cut back by 6 bases and J by 7 bases. Germline V gene sequence: CDR1 DFQATT, CDR2 SNEGSKA (reference sequence). This CDR3 has 14 amino acids. The CDR3 DNA reads as TGCAGTGCCAGCCAGGGGACAGCATATAATGAGCAGTTCTTC. Its translation is CSASQGTAYNEQFF.

The rearrangement uses TRBV30 and TRBJ2-3, with 7 positions matching TRBD2. The CDR3 spans 18 residues. Germline loops: CDR1 GTSNPN, CDR2 SVGIG (reference sequence). Trimming cost V 4 bases and J 0 bases; bases outside gene matches: 16. CDR3 residues: CAWKLGRPTHRSTDTQYF. The CDR3 nucleotides read TGTGCCTGGAAACTCGGGAGGCCCACCCACCGAAGCACAGATACGCAGTATTTT.

The rearrangement links TRBV20-1 to TRBJ2-4, with TRBD1 identical over 11 bases. Germline V lookup: CDR1 DFQATT, CDR2 SNEGSKA (reference sequence). V shed 3 bases, J shed 6 bases, and the junction held 4 bases outside the gene matches. This CDR3 comprises 14 residues. CDR3 nucleotide sequence: TGCAGTGCTAGGGACAGGGGGCCTGGAAACATTCAGTACTTC. Its translation is CSARDRGPGNIQYF.

This clonotype was counted ten times or more. The V and J genes are TRBV12-3 or TRBV12-4 and TRBJ2-2, with D possibly TRBD2 on 5 matching bases. The CDR3 loop spans 15 amino acids. Deletions cut 2 bases from V and 4 bases from J, with 11 bases between. CDR3 loop: CASSLFRGLTGELFF. The CDR3 DNA sequence: TGTGCCAGCAGTTTATTCCGGGGTCTCACCGGGGAGCTGTTTTTT.

This clonotype came up many times. The CDR3 nucleotides read TGCGCCAGCAGCCTGGGGACAGGAGGATATGAAAAACTGTTTTTT. It codes for CASSLGTGGYEKLFF. The rearrangement links TRBV5-1 to TRBJ1-4; 8 bases map to TRBD1. The CDR3 runs to 15 residues. Germline V gene sequence: CDR1 SGHRS, CDR2 YFSETQ. V shed 4 bases and J 6 bases; nucleotides not matched to a gene: 8.

This sequence joins TRBV11-2 and TRBJ1-2, with D perhaps matching TRBD1 (6 bases). Trimming pared 6 bases from V and 1 base from J, leaving 12 bases between. Germline V lookup: CDR1 SGHAT, CDR2 FQNNGV. This CDR3 contains 14 residues. The CDR3 DNA sequence: TGTGCCAGCAGTGGAGGACAGATTAACTATGGCTACACCTTC. It specifies CASSGGQINYGYTF.

This clonotype was seen repeatedly, ten times or more. This chain uses TRBV5-1 with TRBJ1-5, with unresolved D. This CDR3 spans 15 amino acids. Trimming removed 0 bases at V and 9 bases at J, with 16 bases between. Germline CDR1 reads SGHRS; CDR2 reads YFSETQ. The CDR3 is CASSLVSGPGWPQHF. Here the CDR3 DNA reads TGCGCCAGCAGCTTGGTTTCAGGTCCCGGGTGGCCCCAGCATTTT. The full variable domain, with the rest looked up from reference TRBV5-1 and TRBJ1-5, is KAGVTQTPRYLIKTRGQQVTLSCSPISGHRSVSWYQQTPGQGLQFLFEYFSETQRNKGNFPGRFSGRQFSNSRSEMNVSTLELGDSALYLCASSLVSGPGWPQHFGDGTRLSIL.

This clonotype was observed at least ten times. The chain couples TRBV12-3 or TRBV12-4 to TRBJ2-7; 7 bases map to TRBD2. With 2 bases clipped from V and 5 bases from J, the junction kept 3 bases outside the gene matches. The CDR3 runs to 13 residues. CDR3 nucleotide sequence: TGTGCCAGCAGTTTATTGGGGGGGGACGAGCAGTACTTC. Residues: CASSLLGGDEQYF.

This clonotype was seen at least ten times. The CDR3 sequence: CASRAGPTTGNTIYF. For the CDR3, the DNA is TGTGCCAGCAGGGCGGGACCGACAACTGGAAACACCATATATTTT. V is TRBV2 and J is TRBJ1-3, with a weak D call TRBD1 (5 bases). The CDR3 is 15 residues long. Germline-derived CDR1 and CDR2 are SNHLY and FYNNEI. V was clipped by 6 bases and J by 2 bases, with 14 bases between them.

This clonotype was seen many times. The V gene is TRBV18, the J gene TRBJ2-7; TRBD1 agrees at 8 bases. CDR1 is KGHSH, CDR2 LQKENI, per germline. This CDR3 spans 15 amino acids. Trimming took 3 bases from V and 7 from J; bases not matched to a gene: 11. For the CDR3, the DNA is TGTGCCAGCTCACCCGACAGGACAGGGCTTTGGGAGCAGTACTTC. Its translation is CASSPDRTGLWEQYF.

This clonotype has a handful of counts. This rearrangement joins TRBV19 to TRBJ1-3, with D unresolved. Germline CDR1 LNHDA, CDR2 SQIVND (reference sequence). CDR3 length: 14 residues. Deletions cut 9 bases from V and 0 bases from J, with 12 bases between. CDR3 sequence (DNA): TGTGCCAGCCGTCCGGGTTACTCTGGAAACACCATATATTTT. It specifies CASRPGYSGNTIYF.

The sample holds many counts of this clonotype. This rearrangement joins TRBV6-2 or TRBV6-3 to TRBJ2-1, with 8 bases identical to TRBD2. The CDR3 is made up of 15 amino acids. Germline loops: CDR1 MNHEY, CDR2 SVGEGT. V gave up 2 bases and J gave up 5 bases; unmatched junction bases: 5. The CDR3 region is CASSYQVSGNNEQFF. The DNA for the CDR3 is TGTGCCAGCAGTTACCAAGTTAGCGGGAACAATGAGCAGTTCTTC.

This clonotype was recorded many times. This chain connects TRBV20-1 to TRBJ2-1; 8 nucleotides align to TRBD2. After removal of 4 bases from V and 9 bases from J, the junction contained 14 bases not matched to a gene. Germline CDR1 and CDR2: DFQATT and SNEGSKA (reference sequence). The length of the CDR3 is 15 residues. The CDR3 sequence: CSATRGAGESGEQFF. The CDR3 DNA is TGCAGTGCTACCCGTGGAGCGGGGGAGTCGGGTGAGCAGTTCTTC.

At least ten counts were recorded for this clonotype. The genes are TRBV10-3 and TRBJ1-1; D unclear. CDR1 is ENHRY and CDR2 is SYGVKD in the germline V gene. Trimming shortened V by 2 bases and J by 1 base, and 5 bases separated the two germline ends. This CDR3 has 13 residues. CDR3 DNA sequence: TGTGCCATCAGTGAGGTAGCGAACACTGAAGCTTTCTTT. Translated: CAISEVANTEAFF.

This chain uses TRBV6-4 with TRBJ2-1; no reliable D call. The CDR3 loop spans 15 amino acids. V lost 0 bases, J lost 7 bases, and 13 bases lay in between. Germline V gives CDR1 MRHNA, CDR2 SNTAGT. CDR3 DNA sequence: TGTGCCAGCAGTGACTCTAGTAACCCCACGAATGAGCAGTTCTTC. This gives the protein CASSDSSNPTNEQFF.